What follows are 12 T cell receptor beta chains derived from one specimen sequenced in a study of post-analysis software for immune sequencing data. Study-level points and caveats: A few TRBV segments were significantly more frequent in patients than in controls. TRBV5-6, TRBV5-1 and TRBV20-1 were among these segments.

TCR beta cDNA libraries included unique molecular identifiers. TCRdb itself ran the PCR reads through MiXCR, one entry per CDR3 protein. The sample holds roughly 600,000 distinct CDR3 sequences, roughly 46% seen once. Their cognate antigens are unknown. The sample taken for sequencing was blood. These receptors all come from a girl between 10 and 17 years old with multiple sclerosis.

The CDR3 DNA sequence: TGTGCCAGCAGCGACTATGAGACTAGCGGGAGAAACGAGCAGTACTTC. Its translation is CASSDYETSGRNEQYF. V gene TRBV9 combines with J gene TRBJ2-7, with TRBD2 matching 12 bases. The germline V gene encodes CDR1 SGDLS and CDR2 YYNGEE. The junction had 9 bases not matched to a gene; V was cut back by 3 bases and J by 5 bases. The CDR3 is 16 residues long.

CDR3 region: CASSATGGQGLYHEQYF. Here the CDR3 DNA reads TGTGCCAGCAGTGCCACCGGAGGGCAGGGGCTCTACCACGAGCAGTACTTC. The V gene is TRBV2, the J gene TRBJ2-7; possibly TRBD1 or TRBD2 for D (6 bases each). V lost 4 bases and J lost 5, with 24 bases in between. This CDR3 contains 17 residues. Germline values: CDR1 SNHLY, CDR2 FYNNEI.

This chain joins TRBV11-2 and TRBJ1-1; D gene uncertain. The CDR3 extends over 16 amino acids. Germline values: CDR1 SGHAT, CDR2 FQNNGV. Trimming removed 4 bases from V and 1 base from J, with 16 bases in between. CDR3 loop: CASSSVTTTANTEAFF. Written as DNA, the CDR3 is TGTGCCAGCAGCTCAGTAACGACAACCGCGAACACTGAAGCTTTCTTT.

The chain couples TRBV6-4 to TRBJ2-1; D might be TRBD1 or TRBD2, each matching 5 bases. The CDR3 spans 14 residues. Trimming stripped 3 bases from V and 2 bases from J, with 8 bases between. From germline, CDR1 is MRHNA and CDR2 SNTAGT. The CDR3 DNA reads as TGTGCCAGCAGTGAGAGGGGACCCTACAATGAGCAGTTCTTC. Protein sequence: CASSERGPYNEQFF.

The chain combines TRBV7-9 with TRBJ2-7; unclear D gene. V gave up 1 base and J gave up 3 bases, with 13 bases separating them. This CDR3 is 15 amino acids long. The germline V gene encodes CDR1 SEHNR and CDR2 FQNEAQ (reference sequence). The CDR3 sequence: CASSLESARHYEQYF. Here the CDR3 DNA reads TGTGCCAGCAGCTTAGAGTCAGCCCGACACTACGAGCAGTACTTC.

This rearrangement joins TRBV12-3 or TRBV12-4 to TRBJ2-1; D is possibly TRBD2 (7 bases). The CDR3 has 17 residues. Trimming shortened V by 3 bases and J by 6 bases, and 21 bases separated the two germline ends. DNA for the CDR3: TGTGCCAGCAGTTTTAGGGGCAGGGCAAGGGGGGGCAATGAGCAGTTCTTC. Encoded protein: CASSFRGRARGGNEQFF.

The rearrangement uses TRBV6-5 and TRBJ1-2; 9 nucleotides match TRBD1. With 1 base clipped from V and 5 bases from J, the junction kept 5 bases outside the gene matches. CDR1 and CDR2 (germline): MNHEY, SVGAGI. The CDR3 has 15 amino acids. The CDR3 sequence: CASSYFTGGLYGYTF. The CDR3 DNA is TGTGCCAGCAGTTACTTTACAGGGGGCTTATATGGCTACACCTTC.

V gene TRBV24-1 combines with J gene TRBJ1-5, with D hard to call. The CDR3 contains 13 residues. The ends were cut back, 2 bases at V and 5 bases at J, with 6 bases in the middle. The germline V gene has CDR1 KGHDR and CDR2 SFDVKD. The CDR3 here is CATSDYGDQPQHF. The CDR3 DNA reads TGTGCCACCAGTGATTATGGTGATCAGCCCCAGCATTTT.

CDR3 loop: CSASPTSGSAETQYF. The CDR3 DNA is TGCAGTGCTAGTCCGACTAGCGGGAGTGCTGAGACCCAGTACTTC. The genes are TRBV20-1 and TRBJ2-5, with 12 bases that match TRBD2. Germline CDR1 DFQATT, CDR2 SNEGSKA (reference sequence). With 3 bases clipped from V and 5 bases from J, the junction kept 7 bases outside the gene matches. The CDR3 is 15 amino acids.

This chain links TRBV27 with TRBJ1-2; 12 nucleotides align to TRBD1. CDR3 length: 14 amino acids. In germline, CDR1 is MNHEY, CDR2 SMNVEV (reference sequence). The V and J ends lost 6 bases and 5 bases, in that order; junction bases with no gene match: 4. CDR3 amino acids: CASRGTGGRYGYTF. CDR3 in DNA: TGTGCCAGCAGAGGGACAGGGGGCCGGTATGGCTACACCTTC.

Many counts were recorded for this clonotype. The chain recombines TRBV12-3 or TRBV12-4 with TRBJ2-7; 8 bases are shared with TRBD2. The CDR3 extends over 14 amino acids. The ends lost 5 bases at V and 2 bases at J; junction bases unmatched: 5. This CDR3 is CASSTSGLAYEQYF. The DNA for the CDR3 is TGTGCCAGCAGTACCTCGGGACTAGCCTACGAGCAGTACTTC.

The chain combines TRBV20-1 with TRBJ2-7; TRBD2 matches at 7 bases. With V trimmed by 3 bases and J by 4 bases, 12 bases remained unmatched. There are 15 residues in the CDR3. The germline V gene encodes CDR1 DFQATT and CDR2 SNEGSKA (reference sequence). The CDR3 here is CSARPPAGEFYEQYF. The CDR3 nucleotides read TGCAGTGCTAGGCCCCCCGCGGGAGAATTTTACGAGCAGTACTTC.